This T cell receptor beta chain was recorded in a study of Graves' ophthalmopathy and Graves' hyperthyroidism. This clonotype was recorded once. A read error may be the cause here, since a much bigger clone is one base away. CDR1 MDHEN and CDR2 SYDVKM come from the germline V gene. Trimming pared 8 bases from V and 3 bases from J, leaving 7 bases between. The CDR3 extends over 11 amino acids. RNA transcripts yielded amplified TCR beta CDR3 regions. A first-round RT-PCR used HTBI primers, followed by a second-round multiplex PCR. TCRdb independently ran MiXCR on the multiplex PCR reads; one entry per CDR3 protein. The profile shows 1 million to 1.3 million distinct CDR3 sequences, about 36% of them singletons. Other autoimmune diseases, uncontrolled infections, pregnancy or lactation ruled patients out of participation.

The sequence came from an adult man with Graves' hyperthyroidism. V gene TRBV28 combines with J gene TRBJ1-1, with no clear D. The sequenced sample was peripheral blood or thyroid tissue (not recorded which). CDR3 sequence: CASGPYTEAFF. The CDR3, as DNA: TGTGCCAGCGGCCCCTACACTGAAGCTTTCTTT.